This is a list of T cell receptor beta chains from one sample in a study of T-cell memory formation after mild COVID-19. TCRdb reprocessed the 5' RACE reads via MiXCR and lists one record per CDR3 protein. This table holds fewer than 450,000 distinct CDR3 sequences, roughly a quarter found once. The sample was PBMCs or a T cell subset sorted from them (not recorded which). These receptor sequences come from an adult woman who had mild COVID-19 (a few samples of this study predate the infection). Cell type and time point are not known. Both conserved end residues are part of each CDR3. The D gene is left open where the match is weak. The size field is filled for only some rows; it gives once, few, many or a size class.

D gene | J gene | V gene | CDR3 length | clone size | CDR3 DNA | CDR3 protein
NA | TRBJ2-5 | TRBV7-2 | 15 | few | TGTGCCAGCAGGGATTGGATCGGGGGCGGAGAGACCCAGTACTTC | CASRDWIGGGETQYF
NA | TRBJ2-7 | TRBV12-3/TRBV12-4 | 13 | NA | TGTGCCAGCACCCTTCTTCCTTCCTACGAGCAGTACTTC | CASTLLPSYEQYF
TRBD1 | TRBJ2-1 | TRBV20-1 | 15 | NA | TGCAGTGCTAGAGCGACAGGGGTGCTCTACAATGAGCAGTTCTTC | CSARATGVLYNEQFF
NA | TRBJ2-5 | TRBV2 | 14 | few | TGTGCCAGCAAGGTATCGACTACCCAAGAGACCCAGTACTTC | CASKVSTTQETQYF
TRBD2 | TRBJ2-1 | TRBV12-3/TRBV12-4 | 14 | NA | TGTGCCAGCAGAGGGGCTAGCGGCTACAATGAGCAGTTCTTC | CASRGASGYNEQFF
TRBD2 | TRBJ2-7 | TRBV5-1 | 13 | few | TGCGCCAGCAGTCGGCTAGCGGGAGCCGGGCAGTACTTC | CASSRLAGAGQYF
NA | TRBJ2-2 | TRBV3-1 | 15 | NA | TGTGCCAGCAGCCCCTCGGTTCTGGACACCGGGGAGCTGTTTTTT | CASSPSVLDTGELFF
NA | TRBJ1-2 | TRBV6-2/TRBV6-3 | 15 | NA | TGTGCCAGCAGTGCCCCGGTCGGGCAGGGGTACGGCTACACCTTC | CASSAPVGQGYGYTF
NA | TRBJ2-2 | TRBV7-2 | 14 | few | TGTGCCAGCAGCTTAGTAGGTGGCACCGGGGAGCTGTTTTTT | CASSLVGGTGELFF
TRBD1 | TRBJ2-3 | TRBV10-3 | 15 | NA | TGTGCCATCAGACCCCGGGACAGGGGTACAGATACGCAGTATTTT | CAIRPRDRGTDTQYF
TRBD2 | TRBJ2-1 | TRBV24-1 | 16 | few | TGTGCCACCAGTGAGGGCCTTCCGGGAGGATACAATGAGCAGTTCTTC | CATSEGLPGGYNEQFF
NA | TRBJ1-1 | TRBV12-3/TRBV12-4 | 20 | NA | TGTGCCAGCGCCCGGGTCGACTCGGGGACACAGAACGTCTGGGACACTGAAGCTTTCTTT | CASARVDSGTQNVWDTEAFF
NA | TRBJ2-5 | TRBV7-9 | 13 | few | TGTGCCAGCAGCGGACGGACATGGGAGACCCAGTACTTC | CASSGRTWETQYF
TRBD1 | TRBJ2-1 | TRBV2 | 15 | few | TGTGCCAGCAGTCGGGACAGGGGCCCCTACAATGAGCAGTTCTTC | CASSRDRGPYNEQFF
TRBD1 | TRBJ2-7 | TRBV5-1 | 14 | few | TGCGCCAGCAGCCAACAGGGGGCTTCCTACGAGCAGTACTTC | CASSQQGASYEQYF
NA | TRBJ1-1 | TRBV11-3 | 16 | NA | TGTGCCAGCAGCTTATCAAAGGACCAAACGAACACTGAAGCTTTCTTT | CASSLSKDQTNTEAFF
TRBD1 | TRBJ1-2 | TRBV6-5 | 14 | few | TGTGCCAGCAGTTACCAGGGACAGGGAAATGGCTACACCTTC | CASSYQGQGNGYTF
TRBD2 | TRBJ2-7 | TRBV9 | 16 | many | TGTGCCAGCAGCGCGACCGGGACTAGCGGGCCATACGAGCAGTACTTC | CASSATGTSGPYEQYF
NA | TRBJ1-1 | TRBV20-1 | 13 | few | TGCAGTGCTAGAGATGGAGTGGCACTTGAAGCTTTCTTT | CSARDGVALEAFF
NA | TRBJ2-1 | TRBV20-1 | 16 | few | TGCAGTGCCCTATCGAAACGGGCGGCGTCCTACAATGAGCAGTTCTTC | CSALSKRAASYNEQFF
NA | TRBJ2-2 | TRBV5-1 | 15 | NA | TGCGCCAGCACAGTAGAATGGGAGAACACCGGGGAGCTGTTTTTT | CASTVEWENTGELFF
NA | TRBJ2-1 | TRBV6-5 | 15 | few | TGTGCCAGCAGTTACTCCGGGACCCCTTACAATGAGCAGTTCTTC | CASSYSGTPYNEQFF
NA | TRBJ2-7 | TRBV7-6 | 13 | few | TGTGCCAGCAGCTTAGCGAGTAACTACGAGCAGTACTTC | CASSLASNYEQYF
NA | TRBJ2-7 | TRBV15 | 14 | NA | TGTGCCACCAGCATCGGGTCCGCCCAATACGAGCAGTACTTC | CATSIGSAQYEQYF
TRBD1 | TRBJ2-7 | TRBV25-1 | 14 | few | TGTGCCAGCAGGGAGACAGGGATCGCCTACGAGCAGTACTTC | CASRETGIAYEQYF
NA | TRBJ2-3 | TRBV5-1 | 16 | NA | TGCGCCAGCAGCTTGGCCAACGGGGCTAGCACAGATACGCAGTATTTT | CASSLANGASTDTQYF
NA | TRBJ2-7 | TRBV3-1 | 13 | few | TGTGCCAGCAGCCATGTCCGGGCCTACGAGCAGTACTTC | CASSHVRAYEQYF
NA | TRBJ1-4 | TRBV3-1 | 15 | NA | TGTGCCAGCAGCCCACCAGGGGACTGGGGGGAAAAACTGTTTTTT | CASSPPGDWGEKLFF
NA | TRBJ1-3 | TRBV6-5 | 15 | NA | TGTGCCAGCAGTTCGTACGGGACACCTGGAAACACCATATATTTT | CASSSYGTPGNTIYF
NA | TRBJ1-2 | TRBV24-1 | 16 | few | TGTGCCACCAGTGATCCGCTGACTGAAGCTAACTATGGCTACACCTTC | CATSDPLTEANYGYTF
TRBD1 | TRBJ1-1 | TRBV5-5 | 17 | NA | TGTGCCAGCAGCTTTCCCCCAGTAGGGCAGGGGGCAACTGAAGCTTTCTTT | CASSFPPVGQGATEAFF
TRBD1 | TRBJ2-1 | TRBV4-2 | 16 | few | TGTGCCAGCAGCCTGGTGGGACAGGGGGCGCCCAATGAGCAGTTCTTC | CASSLVGQGAPNEQFF
TRBD2 | TRBJ2-2 | TRBV6-5 | 15 | few | TGTGCCAGCTATGCCGGGACTAGCGTCATCGGGGAGCTGTTTTTT | CASYAGTSVIGELFF
NA | TRBJ2-7 | TRBV10-3 | 16 | NA | TGTGCCATCAGTGAGTCGGGCAAAACCAGCTCCTACGAGCAGTACTTC | CAISESGKTSSYEQYF
NA | TRBJ1-2 | TRBV2 | 13 | few | TGTGCCAGCAGTGACGATCAGGGGTATGGCTACACCTTC | CASSDDQGYGYTF
TRBD2 | TRBJ2-7 | TRBV7-8 | 18 | NA | TGTGCCAGCAGCTTAGCGGGACTAGCGGGGGCCCACACCTACGAGCAGTACTTC | CASSLAGLAGAHTYEQYF
NA | TRBJ2-7 | TRBV20-1 | 15 | NA | TGCAGTGCTAGAGATCACCCCGACTACTCCTACGAGCAGTACTTC | CSARDHPDYSYEQYF